These 27 T cell receptor beta chains came from one sample sequenced in a study of preoperative IRX-2 immunotherapy in early breast cancer (dated by TCRdb to between 2019 and 2020). The treatment or condition tag for this specimen amounts to: preoperative locoregional IRX-2 cytokine immunotherapy. The receptor library was made with the immunoSEQ multiplex PCR assay. Not all clones reach the TCRdb copy of this immuneACCESS table, which keeps in-frame sequences only. Checked studies attribute under half of the gap to unresolved V genes and leave the rest unexplained. The sample includes a few thousand clones, with around three quarters observed a single time. Roughly 8% of the sample belongs to the ten largest clones. The specimen was tumor tissue, collected after IRX-2 immunotherapy. The receptors shown here come from a human donor with breast cancer.

In its sample, this clone was seen once. This rearrangement joins TRBV5-1 to TRBJ2-3; maybe TRBD2 (6 bases). The CDR3 has 14 residues. CDR1 is SGHRS, CDR2 YFSETQ, per germline. Trimming removed 4 bases from V and 3 bases from J, with 12 bases in between. Here the CDR3 DNA reads TGCGCCAGCAGCGGCGGGACCGTGACAGATACGCAGTATTTT. As protein: CASSGGTVTDTQYF.

This sequence joins TRBV15 and TRBJ2-2; D might be TRBD1 (5 bases). The CDR3 is 14 residues long. Germline V gene data show CDR1 as LNHNV and CDR2 as YYDKDF (reference sequence). The V and J ends lost 2 bases and 7 bases respectively, with 11 bases between them. The CDR3 nucleotides read TGTGCCACCAGCAGACAGGGATGGGACGGGGAGCTGTTTTTT. Translated, it gives CATSRQGWDGELFF.

This clone was detected only once. The chain uses TRBV5-1 and TRBJ1-6; TRBD1 might be the D (6 bases). CDR3 size: 15 residues. CDR1 SGHRS and CDR2 YFSETQ come from the germline V gene. Trimming removed 0 bases from V and 6 bases from J, with 10 bases in between. CDR3 nucleotide sequence: TGCGCCAGCAGCTTGGAGACAGGTGCTAATTCACCCCTCCACTTT. Amino acid sequence: CASSLETGANSPLHF. Full variable domain (remainder filled in from reference TRBV5-1 and TRBJ1-6): KAGVTQTPRYLIKTRGQQVTLSCSPISGHRSVSWYQQTPGQGLQFLFEYFSETQRNKGNFPGRFSGRQFSNSRSEMNVSTLELGDSALYLCASSLETGANSPLHFGNGTRLTVT.

The genes are TRBV10-2 and TRBJ2-5; 10 bases are shared with TRBD1. This CDR3 is 13 amino acids long. The V segment lost 10 bases and the J segment 6 bases; nucleotides outside the gene matches: 8. The V gene's germline CDR1 is WSHSY and CDR2 SAAADI. The CDR3 region is CAIGTGVLQTQYF. The CDR3 DNA is TGCGCCATAGGGACAGGGGTCCTCCAGACCCAGTACTTC.

The sample holds one count of this clone. The genes are TRBV11-3 and TRBJ2-2, with TRBD2 identical over 13 bases. There are 18 residues in the CDR3. From germline, CDR1 is SGHNT and CDR2 YENEEA. V shed 6 bases, J shed 3 bases, and the junction held 10 bases outside the gene matches. CDR3 in amino acids: CASRATSGGALYTGELFF. DNA of the CDR3: TGTGCCAGCAGGGCCACTAGCGGGGGGGCCTTATACACCGGGGAGCTGTTTTTT. The whole variable domain, remainder taken from reference TRBV11-3 and TRBJ2-2, is EAGVVQSPRYKIIEKKQPVAFWCNPISGHNTLYWYLQNLGQGPELLIRYENEEAVDDSQLPKDRFSAERLKGVDSTLKIQPAELGDSAVYLCASRATSGGALYTGELFFGEGSRLTVL.

The chain recombines TRBV19 with TRBJ2-3; D might be TRBD2 (7 bases). Trimming left V 5 bases short and J 8 bases short, with 17 bases between. Germline lookup yields CDR1 LNHDA and CDR2 SQIVND (reference sequence). The CDR3 spans 14 residues. The CDR3 DNA reads as TGTGCCAGTAGTGCGGGGGCAGGTAGTGGTACGCAGTATTTT. It specifies CASSAGAGSGTQYF. Full variable domain (rest looked up from reference TRBV19 and TRBJ2-3): DGGITQSPKYLFRKEGQNVTLSCEQNLNHDAMYWYRQDPGQGLRLIYYSQIVNDFQKGDIAEGYSVSREKKESFPLTVTSAQKNPTAFYLCASSAGAGSGTQYFGPGTRLTVL.

The chain joins TRBV11-3 to TRBJ1-3, with a possible D match to TRBD1 (5 bases). The CDR3 contains 14 residues. V was shortened by 4 bases and J by 2 bases, with 9 bases between the two germline ends. Germline lookup yields CDR1 SGHNT and CDR2 YENEEA. The CDR3 sequence is CASSSGGAGNTIYF. CDR3 nucleotide sequence: TGTGCCAGCAGCTCCGGAGGGGCTGGAAACACCATATATTTT.

This chain links TRBV19 with TRBJ2-5; no clear D. The CDR3 runs 12 residues. V was cut by 8 bases and J by 5 bases, with 12 bases left in between. CDR1 and CDR2 from the germline V gene are LNHDA and SQIVND (reference sequence). CDR3 coding DNA: TGTGCCAGTGGAAGGGCTCGGGAGACCCAGTACTTC. Its protein is CASGRARETQYF.

This clone appeared a few times. The V and J genes are TRBV15 and TRBJ2-2; 10 positions agree with TRBD2. Per germline, CDR1 LNHNV and CDR2 YYDKDF (reference sequence). The junction had 12 bases not matched to a gene; V was cut back by 3 bases and J by 5 bases. This CDR3 is built from 18 residues. The CDR3 nucleotides read TGTGCCACCAGCAGCGGAAGCGGGGGGGCCTCTTGGACCGGGGAGCTGTTTTTT. Its protein is CATSSGSGGASWTGELFF.

The CDR3 loop is CASGLASGTGNNEQFF. The CDR3 DNA reads TGTGCTAGTGGTTTGGCTTCAGGGACAGGGAACAATGAGCAGTTCTTC. V is TRBV12-5 and J is TRBJ2-1, with 9 bases matching TRBD1. The CDR3 consists of 16 residues. CDR1 and CDR2 (germline): LGHNT, FRNRAP. V lost 1 base and J lost 5; bases outside the gene matches: 6.

The CDR3 sequence: CASSQGPSNTEAFF. The DNA for the CDR3 is TGCGCCAGCAGTCAAGGTCCGTCGAACACTGAAGCTTTCTTT. The chain joins TRBV23-1 to TRBJ1-1; D is uncertain. TRBV23-1 is treated as an ORF (open reading frame) with a function not yet certain. The V and J ends lost 2 bases and 1 base respectively, with 8 bases between them. The CDR3 spans 14 residues.

The chain uses TRBV6-8 and TRBJ2-3; 8 bases agree with TRBD1. Germline-derived CDR1 and CDR2 are MNHGY and SAAAGT. The V segment lost 6 bases and the J segment 3 bases; nucleotides outside the gene matches: 8. CDR3 size: 15 residues. The CDR3 region has the DNA TGTGCCAGCAGAGAACAGGGGGGTAGGACAGATACGCAGTATTTT. It translates to CASREQGGRTDTQYF.

The chain uses TRBV18 and TRBJ1-5; D remains ambiguous. This CDR3 is built from 13 residues. Germline-derived CDR1 and CDR2 are KGHSH and LQKENI. Trimming took off 5 bases at V and 1 base at J, with 6 bases between the two ends. The CDR3: CASSGGSNQPQHF. The CDR3 DNA follows: TGTGCCAGCTCAGGTGGGAGCAATCAGCCCCAGCATTTT.

The rearrangement uses TRBV10-2 and TRBJ2-7, with 15 bases that match TRBD2. The CDR3 consists of 16 residues. With 2 bases clipped from V and 4 bases from J, the junction kept 3 bases outside the gene matches. Germline V gene sequence: CDR1 WSHSY, CDR2 SAAADI. In nucleotides, the CDR3 is TGCGCCAGCAGTGAGCAGGGGACTAGCGGGGGGTACGAGCAGTACGTC. Its protein is CASSEQGTSGGYEQYV.

CDR3 loop: CASSLEGDTGELFF. Here the CDR3 DNA reads TGTGCCAGCAGTCTAGAGGGGGACACCGGGGAGCTGTTTTTT. This sequence joins TRBV11-3 and TRBJ2-2; possible D gene TRBD1, 6 bases. Between the trimmed V and J ends, which lost 6 bases and 3 bases, there was a span of 11 bases. Germline values: CDR1 SGHNT, CDR2 YENEEA. CDR3 size: 14 residues.

In this sample, this clone turned up a few times. The chain couples TRBV6-8 to TRBJ1-2; 10 bases match TRBD1. After removal of 6 bases from V and 2 bases from J, the junction contained 9 bases not matched to a gene. The length of the CDR3 is 16 residues. Germline V gives CDR1 MNHGY, CDR2 SAAAGT. CDR3 DNA: TGTGCCAGCAGCATTGGGAAGGGACAGGGGAACTATGGCTACACCTTC. Its translation is CASSIGKGQGNYGYTF.

This chain connects TRBV28 to TRBJ1-6; 10 bases map to TRBD1. The J segment lost 7 bases and the V segment lost 5 bases, leaving 5 bases of the junction unmatched. The CDR3 spans 15 residues. The V gene's germline CDR1 is MDHEN and CDR2 SYDVKM. DNA for the CDR3: TGTGCCAGCAGTCCACAGACAGGGGGCAATTCACCCCTCCACTTT. Translated, it gives CASSPQTGGNSPLHF.

The genes are TRBV19 and TRBJ1-2; TRBD1 aligns across 11 bases. Germline V gene sequence: CDR1 LNHDA, CDR2 SQIVND (reference sequence). The CDR3 contains 16 residues. V lost 1 base, J lost 3 bases, and 4 bases stayed unmatched. The CDR3 spells CASSIVRTGGDYGYTF. The CDR3 DNA follows: TGTGCCAGTAGTATAGTCCGGACAGGGGGCGACTATGGCTACACCTTC.

This clone has just a few counts. The CDR3 loop is CASSESRQLNTEAFF. In DNA, the CDR3 is TGTGCCAGCAGTGAGTCCCGACAGTTGAACACTGAAGCTTTCTTT. V gene TRBV6-8 combines with J gene TRBJ1-1; D possibly corresponds to TRBD1 (5 bases). Trimming left V 5 bases short and J 0 bases short, with 13 bases between. CDR1 and CDR2 from the germline V gene are MNHGY and SAAAGT. The CDR3 length is 15 residues.

This chain joins TRBV28 and TRBJ1-2; 8 nucleotides match TRBD1. Germline V CDR1 and CDR2: MDHEN, SYDVKM. The CDR3 totals 13 residues. V trimming: 10 bases; J trimming: 4 bases; junction bases outside the gene matches: 8. The CDR3 protein is CATRQGIFYGYTF. The CDR3 nucleotides read TGTGCCACCAGACAGGGGATCTTCTATGGCTACACCTTC.

The rearrangement uses TRBV6-8 and TRBJ2-1; D is unclear. The CDR3 spans 13 residues. The V end was cut by 4 bases, the J end by 10 bases, with 14 bases between. CDR1 is MNHGY, CDR2 SAAAGT, per germline. CDR3 region: CASSSPRKGEQFF. In DNA form, the CDR3 reads TGTGCCAGCAGTTCGCCTCGGAAGGGCGAGCAGTTCTTC.

This clone is classed as large. Here the CDR3 reads CASSLFGQGVDQPQHF. DNA of the CDR3: TGTGCCAGCAGTTTATTCGGACAGGGGGTCGATCAGCCCCAGCATTTT. The chain combines TRBV28 with TRBJ1-5; the match to TRBD1 covers 10 bases. With 1 base clipped from V and 5 bases from J, the junction kept 5 bases outside the gene matches. CDR1 is MDHEN and CDR2 is SYDVKM in the germline V gene. CDR3 size: 16 residues.

This clone turned up a few times. The chain couples TRBV6-8 to TRBJ1-1; no clear D gene. From germline, CDR1 is MNHGY and CDR2 SAAAGT. The V end lost 0 bases, the J end lost 1 base, and 12 bases lay between the germline ends. The CDR3 consists of 16 residues. CDR3 nucleotide sequence: TGTGCCAGCAGTTACTCGCGGTTGCAACCGAACACTGAAGCTTTCTTT. Protein: CASSYSRLQPNTEAFF.

CDR3 region: CASSGTSGGPYNEQFF. The CDR3 DNA is TGTGCCAGCAGCGGGACTAGCGGGGGGCCCTACAATGAGCAGTTCTTC. V and J are TRBV7-5 and TRBJ2-1; the table's D call TRBD2 went unverified against the DNA. TRBV7-5 is a recognized pseudogene. The CDR3 has 16 amino acids.

V is TRBV11-3 and J is TRBJ2-5; tentative D call: TRBD1 (7 bases). Germline V gives CDR1 SGHNT, CDR2 YENEEA. V shed 5 bases and J shed 4 bases, with 17 bases lying between them. The length of the CDR3 is 15 residues. For the CDR3, the DNA is TGTGCCAGCAGCACGCCGGGACAGACTAGAGAGACCCAGTACTTC. It encodes CASSTPGQTRETQYF.

The chain has TRBV11-3 and TRBJ2-2; no clear D. Germline loops: CDR1 SGHNT, CDR2 YENEEA. V was trimmed by 0 bases and J by 1 base, leaving 6 bases between them. This CDR3 has 15 residues. The CDR3 loop reads CASSLDGLNTGELFF. The CDR3 nucleotides read TGTGCCAGCAGCTTAGATGGGTTGAACACCGGGGAGCTGTTTTTT. The full variable domain, in which reference TRBV11-3 and TRBJ2-2 provide the parts outside the CDR3, is EAGVVQSPRYKIIEKKQPVAFWCNPISGHNTLYWYLQNLGQGPELLIRYENEEAVDDSQLPKDRFSAERLKGVDSTLKIQPAELGDSAVYLCASSLDGLNTGELFFGEGSRLTVL.

The chain is built from TRBV14 and TRBJ1-3; TRBD1 is a possible D gene (6 bases). V lost 4 bases and J lost 7, with 14 bases in between. Germline CDR1 and CDR2: SGHDN and FVKESK. There are 14 residues in the CDR3. The CDR3 protein is CASSPNRAGNTIYF. The CDR3 bases are TGTGCCAGCAGCCCCAACAGGGCGGGGAACACCATATATTTT.